These 32 T cell receptor beta chains came from one sample sequenced in a study of shared clonotypes between healthy human individuals. Some clones are missing from TCRdb's copy, which holds only in-frame ones; the method was immunoSEQ multiplex PCR. Here the sample spans 2 million to 2.5 million clones, 93% being singletons. The material sequenced was naive CD4+ T cells from PBMCs. As to subset: CD45RA+ positively selected. These receptors all come from a man between 18 and 35 years old in good health. Some clones in this sample may be carry-over from other donors' samples.

This chain joins TRBV11-2 and TRBJ2-5, with 10 positions matching TRBD2. The last part of the DNA fits TRBJ2-7 better; the J call may be wrong. Germline CDR1 is SGHAT and CDR2 is FQNNGV. CDR3 size: 14 residues. CDR3 nucleotides: TGTGCCAGCAGCTTTACTAGCGGGGCCTACGAGCAGTACTTC. It is translated as CASSFTSGAYEQYF.

Comment on this clone: The same CDR3 can be traced to other DNA sequences in this sample. The rearrangement joins TRBV6-5 to TRBJ2-7; TRBD1 matches at 9 bases. CDR1 and CDR2 from the germline V gene are MNHEY and SVGAGI. The length of the CDR3 is 14 residues. After removal of 0 bases from V and 4 bases from J, the junction contained 1 base not matched to a gene. The CDR3 coding sequence is TGTGCCAGCAGTTACTCGACAGGGGGGTACGAGCAGTACTTC. Translated, it gives CASSYSTGGYEQYF.

CDR3 amino acids: CASSTGGGYTDTQYF. In DNA form, the CDR3 reads TGTGCCAGCAGTACAGGGGGGGGGTACACAGATACGCAGTATTTT. The rearrangement joins TRBV28 to TRBJ2-3; maybe TRBD1 (8 bases). The length of the CDR3 is 15 residues. Germline CDR1 MDHEN, CDR2 SYDVKM. Trimming pared 5 bases from V and 2 bases from J, leaving 14 bases between.

The rearrangement links TRBV9 to TRBJ1-5, with TRBD1 as a possible D gene (6 bases). The V end lost 3 bases, the J end lost 7 bases, and 14 bases lay between the germline ends. CDR1 is SGDLS and CDR2 is YYNGEE in the germline V gene. CDR3 length equals 14 residues. The CDR3: CASSETSGAQPQHF. The CDR3, as DNA: TGTGCCAGCAGCGAAACCTCAGGGGCCCAGCCCCAGCATTTT. Full variable domain (remainder filled in from reference TRBV9 and TRBJ1-5): DSGVTQTPKHLITATGQRVTLRCSPRSGDLSVYWYQQSLDQGLQFLIQYYNGEERAKGNILERFSAQQFPDLHSELNLSSLELGDSALYFCASSETSGAQPQHFGDGTRLSIL.

The genes are TRBV7-9 and TRBJ2-7; a possible D gene is TRBD1 (5 bases). The CDR3 length is 16 residues. Trimming removed 4 bases from V and 1 base from J, with 17 bases in between. Germline V gives CDR1 SEHNR, CDR2 FQNEAQ (reference sequence). CDR3: CASSSPSGKWSYEQYF. In DNA, the CDR3 is TGTGCCAGCAGCTCCCCTTCAGGGAAGTGGTCCTACGAGCAGTACTTC. Together with reference TRBV7-9 and TRBJ2-7, the CDR3 gives the full variable domain: DTGVSQNPRHKITKRGQNVTFRCDPISEHNRLYWYRQTLGQGPEFLTYFQNEAQLEKSRLLSDRFSAERPKGSFSTLEIQRTEQGDSAMYLCASSSPSGKWSYEQYFGPGTRLTVT.

In this sample, this clone turned up a few times. This chain uses TRBV30 with TRBJ1-4, with 9 positions matching TRBD1. Germline V lookup: CDR1 GTSNPN, CDR2 SVGIG (reference sequence). This CDR3 has 16 amino acids. The V gene end was trimmed by 1 base and the J gene end by 3 bases; junction bases not matched to a gene: 6. CDR3 in DNA: TGTGCCTGGAGTGGGGGGACAGGGACGGCTAATGAAAAACTGTTTTTT. Translated, it gives CAWSGGTGTANEKLFF. The full variable domain, its missing parts supplied by reference TRBV30 and TRBJ1-4, is SQTIHQWPATLVQPVGSPLSLECTVEGTSNPNLYWYRQAAGRGLQLLFYSVGIGQISSEVPQNLSASRPQDRQFILSSKKLLLSDSGFYLCAWSGGTGTANEKLFFGSGTQLSVL.

This clone was counted only a few times. The gene calls are TRBV27 and TRBJ1-1; perhaps TRBD1 as D (5 bases). The CDR3 is made up of 15 amino acids. Germline CDR1 MNHEY, CDR2 SMNVEV (reference sequence). Trimming removed 3 bases from V and 6 bases from J, with 17 bases in between. The CDR3 here is CASSFRSPGAAEAFF. The CDR3 DNA follows: TGTGCCAGCAGTTTTCGGTCCCCCGGGGCCGCTGAAGCTTTCTTT.

The chain recombines TRBV6-6 with TRBJ1-1; D remains ambiguous. Trimming left V 6 bases short and J 4 bases short, with 15 bases between. Germline V CDR1 and CDR2: MNHNY, SVGAGI (reference sequence). The CDR3 runs 14 residues. The CDR3 loop is CASRHRGVGTEAFF. CDR3 in DNA: TGTGCCAGCAGACACCGGGGAGTAGGCACTGAAGCTTTCTTT.

A few counts support this clone. The V gene is TRBV27, the J gene TRBJ2-2, with 7 bases lining up with TRBD2. V lost 2 bases and J lost 1; bases outside the gene matches: 7. The CDR3 contains 17 residues. The germline CDR1 and CDR2 sequences are MNHEY and SMNVEV (reference sequence). CDR3 in DNA: TGTGCCAGCAGTTTAAGGCCTAGCGGTGAGAACACCGGGGAGCTGTTTTTT. The encoded protein is CASSLRPSGENTGELFF.

The chain recombines TRBV5-1 with TRBJ2-3, with TRBD1 identical over 10 bases. CDR1 is SGHRS and CDR2 is YFSETQ in the germline V gene. Trimming cost V 7 bases and J 2 bases; bases outside gene matches: 7. The CDR3 consists of 15 residues. The CDR3 region is CASWRDRGNTDTQYF. The CDR3 DNA reads as TGCGCCAGCTGGAGGGACAGGGGAAACACAGATACGCAGTATTTT.

About this clone itself: This CDR3 is also generated by other DNA sequences in the sample. This chain joins TRBV5-1 and TRBJ2-5, with 9 bases lining up with TRBD1. Per the germline V gene, CDR1 is SGHRS and CDR2 is YFSETQ. This CDR3 region has 14 residues. With 4 bases clipped from V and 5 bases from J, the junction kept 6 bases outside the gene matches. The CDR3 bases are TGCGCCAGCAGCCTGACAGGGGGTGAGGAGACCCAGTACTTC. The encoded protein is CASSLTGGEETQYF.

The V and J genes are TRBV6-5 and TRBJ2-2; 8 bases are a match to TRBD1. Germline assignment: CDR1 MNHEY and CDR2 SVGAGI. The CDR3 has 13 residues. V was pared by 6 bases and J by 6 bases, with 3 bases of the junction left unmatched. In nucleotides, the CDR3 is TGTGCCAGCAGCAGGGGGCTACCCGGGGAGCTGTTTTTT. It encodes CASSRGLPGELFF.

The rearrangement links TRBV5-4 to TRBJ1-2, with 7 bases aligning to TRBD1. The CDR3 spans 14 residues. CDR1 SGHNT and CDR2 YYREEE come from the germline V gene (reference sequence). DNA for the CDR3: TGTGTCTCGAATAACAGGGGAGAGAGCTATGGCTACACCTTC. Protein: CVSNNRGESYGYTF.

V is TRBV28 and J is TRBJ1-1; 10 bases are a match to TRBD1. The CDR3 covers 13 residues. The junction had 4 bases not matched to a gene; V was cut back by 6 bases and J by 6 bases. The germline V gene has CDR1 MDHEN and CDR2 SYDVKM. This chain's CDR3 is CASSLGQGAEAFF. As DNA, the CDR3 is TGTGCCAGCAGCCTCGGACAGGGGGCTGAAGCTTTCTTT.

This clone was counted once. V and J are TRBV6-1 and TRBJ2-7, with no clear D. Between the trimmed V and J ends, which lost 6 bases and 1 base, there was a span of 13 bases. The CDR3 sequence is 14 residues long. In germline, CDR1 is MNHNS, CDR2 SASEGT. Written as DNA, the CDR3 is TGTGCCAGCAGGAGTATCCGAATGTCCTACGAGCAGTACTTC. Protein: CASRSIRMSYEQYF.

This clone was seen a handful of times. This sequence joins TRBV19 and TRBJ2-7, with a weak D call TRBD1 (5 bases). The germline V gene has CDR1 LNHDA and CDR2 SQIVND (reference sequence). The ends were cut back, 7 bases at V and 5 bases at J, with 18 bases in the middle. The CDR3 is made up of 14 amino acids. This chain's CDR3 is CASTPGRGRNEQYF. DNA for the CDR3: TGTGCCAGTACCCCTGGTAGGGGTCGCAACGAGCAGTACTTC.

With respect to this clone: Other DNA sequences in the sample encode the same CDR3. The CDR3 spells CASSPPGDTDTQYF. CDR3 DNA: TGTGCCAGCAGTCCGCCGGGGGACACAGATACGCAGTATTTT. This sequence joins TRBV28 and TRBJ2-3; D possibly corresponds to TRBD2 (6 bases). The V end was cut by 5 bases, the J end by 2 bases, with 11 bases between. CDR3 length equals 14 residues. The germline V gene has CDR1 MDHEN and CDR2 SYDVKM.

CDR3 protein: CASSLLAGGRGTQYF. The DNA for the CDR3 is TGTGCCAGCAGTTTATTGGCAGGAGGGAGGGGTACGCAGTATTTT. The chain couples TRBV28 to TRBJ2-3, with TRBD2 matching 7 bases. Per germline, CDR1 MDHEN and CDR2 SYDVKM. Trimming took 1 base from V and 8 from J; bases not matched to a gene: 9. CDR3 length: 15 residues.

This sequence joins TRBV28 and TRBJ2-3; D is unresolved. CDR1 and CDR2 (germline): MDHEN, SYDVKM. The V end lost 2 bases, the J end lost 1 base, and 4 bases lay between the germline ends. The CDR3 runs 13 residues. CDR3 sequence reads: CASSLIGTDTQYF. In nucleotides, the CDR3 is TGTGCCAGCAGTTTAATCGGCACAGATACGCAGTATTTT.

This sequence joins TRBV19 and TRBJ1-4; a possible D gene is TRBD1 (6 bases). Germline-derived CDR1 and CDR2 are LNHDA and SQIVND (reference sequence). The CDR3 length is 13 residues. V was pared by 8 bases and J by 14 bases, with 21 bases between. For the CDR3, the DNA is TGTGCCAGTGGAAGGCCGGACCGGGACATCCTGTTTTTT. Its protein is CASGRPDRDILFF.

This clone was seen just once. This chain uses TRBV9 with TRBJ2-7; D not certain. Trimming took off 4 bases at V and 0 bases at J, with 8 bases between the two ends. Germline V gene lookup returns CDR1 SGDLS and CDR2 YYNGEE. There are 13 residues in the CDR3. The DNA for the CDR3 is TGTGCCAGCAGCCCCCTAAGCTCCTACGAGCAGTACTTC. Its protein product is CASSPLSSYEQYF.

The chain employs TRBV28 and TRBJ1-1; weak D call: TRBD1 (5 bases). V shed 5 bases and J shed 0 bases, with 16 bases lying between them. Germline CDR1 MDHEN, CDR2 SYDVKM. CDR3 size: 16 residues. CDR3 in DNA: TGTGCCAGCAGTCCGATTTCGGGACCGATGAACACTGAAGCTTTCTTT. It translates to CASSPISGPMNTEAFF. The full variable domain, its missing parts supplied by reference TRBV28 and TRBJ1-1, is DVKVTQSSRYLVKRTGEKVFLECVQDMDHENMFWYRQDPGLGLRLIYFSYDVKMKEKGDIPEGYSVSREKKERFSLILESASTNQTSMYLCASSPISGPMNTEAFFGQGTRLTVV.

Regarding this clone: The junction departs from germline at one end; a sequencing error may be responsible. The gene calls are TRBV28 and TRBJ1-2; D gene unclear. The CDR3 runs to 12 residues. Germline V lookup: CDR1 MDHEN, CDR2 SYDVKM. The DNA of the CDR3 is TGTGCCAGCAGTTTTGGCCAGCTCGATCATAACTTC. Protein: CASSFGQLDHNF.

The V gene is TRBV7-9, the J gene TRBJ2-5; D is undetermined. V shed 0 bases and J shed 2 bases, with 16 bases lying between them. Germline V gives CDR1 SEHNR, CDR2 FQNEAQ (reference sequence). This CDR3 region has 17 residues. In DNA form, the CDR3 reads TGTGCCAGCAGCTTAGCCCGTAATCCAATCCCACAAGAGACCCAGTACTTC. This encodes CASSLARNPIPQETQYF.

The V gene is TRBV5-1, the J gene TRBJ2-3, with D tentatively TRBD1 (6 bases). Trimming shortened V by 4 bases and J by 5 bases, and 20 bases separated the two germline ends. The CDR3 is 16 residues long. Germline values: CDR1 SGHRS, CDR2 YFSETQ. CDR3 residues: CASSLHRDAGQDTQYF. The CDR3 DNA is TGCGCCAGCAGCCTACACAGGGACGCTGGCCAAGATACGCAGTATTTT.

The rearrangement uses TRBV2 and TRBJ1-1, with D unresolved. V lost 9 bases and J 10 bases, leaving 9 bases between the germline ends. Germline V gives CDR1 SNHLY, CDR2 FYNNEI. This CDR3 is built from 9 residues. The CDR3 loop is CARGEGAFF. The CDR3, as DNA: TGTGCCAGAGGAGAAGGAGCTTTCTTT.

This chain connects TRBV2 to TRBJ2-3; D tentatively fits TRBD1 or TRBD2 (5 bases each). CDR3 length: 15 amino acids. Germline loops: CDR1 SNHLY, CDR2 FYNNEI. V was pared by 5 bases and J by 7 bases, with 19 bases between. The CDR3 here is CASSLRDGPRNTQYF. In DNA form, the CDR3 reads TGTGCCAGCAGTCTCCGGGACGGACCCCGTAATACGCAGTATTTT.

This clone was counted a few times. The rearrangement joins TRBV7-3 to TRBJ1-1, with D unresolved. Trimming left V 8 bases short and J 10 bases short, with 14 bases between. Per germline, CDR1 SGHTA and CDR2 FQGTGA. The length of the CDR3 is 11 residues. This CDR3 is CASGFGGRAFF. CDR3 coding DNA: TGTGCCAGCGGGTTCGGAGGGAGAGCTTTCTTT.

The V and J genes are TRBV7-2 and TRBJ2-7, with TRBD2 identical over 9 bases. In germline, CDR1 is SGHTA, CDR2 FQGNSA. The CDR3 consists of 14 residues. V trimming: 4 bases; J trimming: 6 bases; junction bases outside the gene matches: 7. CDR3 sequence reads: CASSSLRGRGEQYF. CDR3 nucleotides: TGTGCCAGCAGCTCCTTACGCGGGAGGGGCGAGCAGTACTTC.

This chain connects TRBV28 to TRBJ1-5; perhaps TRBD1 as D (6 bases). Trimming stripped 5 bases from V and 4 bases from J, with 9 bases between. This CDR3 is 13 amino acids long. CDR1 is MDHEN, CDR2 SYDVKM, per germline. The DNA of the CDR3 is TGTGCCAGCAGTGTAGGGGGTAATCAGCCCCAGCATTTT. It specifies CASSVGGNQPQHF.

The genes are TRBV7-3 and TRBJ2-1; TRBD2 matches at 11 bases. The CDR3 has 16 residues. Germline V gene sequence: CDR1 SGHTA, CDR2 FQGTGA. V lost 4 bases and J lost 1; bases outside the gene matches: 3. The CDR3 loop reads CASSSRLAGSYNEQFF. The CDR3 DNA sequence: TGTGCCAGCAGCTCCAGACTAGCGGGATCCTACAATGAGCAGTTCTTC.

The gene calls are TRBV29-1 and TRBJ2-3, with D hard to call. This CDR3 is built from 13 residues. Germline lookup yields CDR1 SQVTM and CDR2 ANQGSEA. V gave up 8 bases and J gave up 2 bases, with 14 bases separating them. CDR3 sequence: CSIIRLITDTQYF. CDR3 sequence (DNA): TGCAGCATCATAAGACTTATCACAGATACGCAGTATTTT.